This T cell receptor (beta chain) is drawn from a study of blood T cell repertoires in COVID-19. Across the study: The origin of the acute and convalescent COVID-19 samples was the United States, Italy and Spain.

The germline V gene has CDR1 SEHNR and CDR2 FQNEAQ (reference sequence). CDR3 size: 15 residues. V shed 8 bases and J shed 5 bases, with 21 bases lying between them. Method: immunoSEQ multiplex PCR; TCRdb's copy keeps in-frame clones and lacks some. This sample carries about 170,000 clones, more than 85% of them seen once, and the ten largest clones take 1.2%. Sequenced sample: PBMCs or T cells enriched from blood (not recorded which). The sequence was obtained from a human donor with acute COVID-19. The donor label of this sample is uncertain. This rearrangement joins TRBV7-9 to TRBJ1-1, with unresolved D. Here the CDR3 DNA reads TGTGCCAGCCAAAGGTCTCGGGCGGGTGGGACTGAAGCTTTCTTT. Protein: CASQRSRAGGTEAFF.